This TCR beta chain was found in a study of cytomegalovirus exposure and HLA in healthy donors. Study summary: In a previous analysis, 120 million or so unique TCR beta sequences were found from 150 million to 200 million T cells. Study-level results: Rarity held for most TCR sequences, but there were some public TCRs that occurred in many donors.

Samples came from healthy bone marrow donors. 60 Vbeta and 13 Jbeta primers were used in PCR. TCRdb's table, derived via immunoSEQ multiplex PCR, lists solely in-frame clones and lacks some. The sample holds some 90,000 clones, around 76% seen once. This clone has only one observation. Its target is unknown. Between the trimmed V and J ends, which lost 2 bases and 4 bases, there was a span of 9 bases. The CDR3 totals 14 residues. Germline V gene sequence: CDR1 KGHSH, CDR2 LQKENI. The V gene is TRBV18, the J gene TRBJ1-5; D gene unclear. The source is a man aged 25 to 45 in good health and CMV-seronegative. The sample consisted of PBMCs. CDR3 DNA sequence: TGTGCCAGCTCACCAGGGCGTCGGAATCAGCCCCAGCATTTT. Its translation: CASSPGRRNQPQHF.